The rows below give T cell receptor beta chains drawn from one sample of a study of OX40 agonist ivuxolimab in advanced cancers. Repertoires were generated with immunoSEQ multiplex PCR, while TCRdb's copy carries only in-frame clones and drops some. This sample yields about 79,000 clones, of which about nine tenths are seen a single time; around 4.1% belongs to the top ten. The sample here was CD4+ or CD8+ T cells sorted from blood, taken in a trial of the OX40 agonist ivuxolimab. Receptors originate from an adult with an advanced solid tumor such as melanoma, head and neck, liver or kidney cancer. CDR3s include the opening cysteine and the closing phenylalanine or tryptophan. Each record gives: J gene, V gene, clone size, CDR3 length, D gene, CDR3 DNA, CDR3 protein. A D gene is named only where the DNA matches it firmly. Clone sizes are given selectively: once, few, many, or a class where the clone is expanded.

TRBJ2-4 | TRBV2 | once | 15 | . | TGTGCCAGCAGTGTCACGGCCCAAAGCGGAGACATTCAGTACTTC | CASSVTAQSGDIQYF
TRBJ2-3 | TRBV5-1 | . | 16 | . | TGCGCCAGCAGCCACCGGACTACTCTTTTCACAGATACGCAGTATTTT | CASSHRTTLFTDTQYF
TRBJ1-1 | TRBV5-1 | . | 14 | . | TGCGCCAGCAGCTTGACGGGGGGGAACACTGAAGCTTTCTTT | CASSLTGGNTEAFF
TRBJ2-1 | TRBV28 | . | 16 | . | TGTGCCAGCAGTTCCGTGGGCGGGCCCTCCTACAATGAGCAGTTCTTC | CASSSVGGPSYNEQFF
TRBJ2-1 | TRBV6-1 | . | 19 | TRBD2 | TGTGCCAGCAGTGAAAGGCCTGGCGGGGGAACAAGCTCCTACAATGAGCAGTTCTTC | CASSERPGGGTSSYNEQFF
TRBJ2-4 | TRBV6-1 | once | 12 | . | TGTGCCAGCAGTGGACTAGGAGACATTCAGTACTTC | CASSGLGDIQYF
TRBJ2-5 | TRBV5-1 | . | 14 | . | TGCGCCAGCAGCATACAGGGAGGGATGGAGACCCAGTACTTC | CASSIQGGMETQYF
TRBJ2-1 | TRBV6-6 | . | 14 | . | TGTGCCAGCAGTTACTCGGCTAGCTGGAGTGAGCAGTTCTTC | CASSYSASWSEQFF
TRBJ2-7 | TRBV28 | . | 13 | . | TGTGCCAGCAGTTTATCAGGGGCTTACGAGCAGTACTTC | CASSLSGAYEQYF
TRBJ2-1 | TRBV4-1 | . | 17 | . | TGCGCCAGCAGCCAGAAGTCCGGGACCCTGGGGCCCAATGAGCAGTTCTTC | CASSQKSGTLGPNEQFF
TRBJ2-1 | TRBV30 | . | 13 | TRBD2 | TGTGCCTGGGGCGGGAGCTCCTACAATGAGCAGTTCTTC | CAWGGSSYNEQFF
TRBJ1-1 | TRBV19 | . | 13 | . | TGTGCCAGTAGTGCCCACACAGAGGTGGGAGCTTTCTTT | CASSAHTEVGAFF
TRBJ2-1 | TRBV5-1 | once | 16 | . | TGCGCCAGCAGCTGGGGAATGGTGAGCTCCTACAATGAGCAGTTCTTC | CASSWGMVSSYNEQFF
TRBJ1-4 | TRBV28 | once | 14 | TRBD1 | TGTGCCAGCAGTGGGGGACAGGGGCCCGAAAAACTGTTTTTT | CASSGGQGPEKLFF
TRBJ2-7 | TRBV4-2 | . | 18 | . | TGTGCCAGCAGCCAAGGACTCCCATTAGGCGGGTTCTCCTACGAGCAGTACTTC | CASSQGLPLGGFSYEQYF
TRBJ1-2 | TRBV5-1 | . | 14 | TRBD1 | TGCGCCAGCAGAACAGGGGGCGCGGACTATGGCTACACCTTC | CASRTGGADYGYTF
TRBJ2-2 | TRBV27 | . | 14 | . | TGTGCCAGCAGTTGGCAGCAGAACACCGGGGAGCTGTTTTTT | CASSWQQNTGELFF
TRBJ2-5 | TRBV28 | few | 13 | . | TGTGCCATCCAGAGACATACGGCTGGGGCCCAGTACTTC | CAIQRHTAGAQYF
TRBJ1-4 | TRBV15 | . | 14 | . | TGTGCCACCAGCATGGGGTATTTGAATGAAAAACTGTTTTTT | CATSMGYLNEKLFF
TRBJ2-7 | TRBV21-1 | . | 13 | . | TGTGCCAGCAGCAAGACAGGATCCTACGAGCAGTACTTC | CASSKTGSYEQYF
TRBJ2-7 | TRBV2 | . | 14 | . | TGTGCCAGCATAATACAGGGCCCTTCCTACGAGCAGTACTTC | CASIIQGPSYEQYF
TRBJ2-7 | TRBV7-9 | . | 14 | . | TGTGCCAGCAGCCGACCCGAGGGGGGCCACGAGCAGTACTTC | CASSRPEGGHEQYF
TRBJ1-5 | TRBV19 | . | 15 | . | TGTGCCAGTAGTATCAGAACATCAGGAAATCAGCCCCAGCATTTT | CASSIRTSGNQPQHF
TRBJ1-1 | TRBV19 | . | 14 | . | TGTGCCAGTAGACCCCAGGGGACGAACACTGAAGCTTTCTTT | CASRPQGTNTEAFF
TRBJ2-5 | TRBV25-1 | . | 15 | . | TGTGCCAGCAGTGGGGGCAGGGGATTCCAAGAGACCCAGTACTTC | CASSGGRGFQETQYF
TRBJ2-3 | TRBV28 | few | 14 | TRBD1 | TGTGCCAGCAGTTTAGGGCAGGGGGCAGATACGCAGTATTTT | CASSLGQGADTQYF
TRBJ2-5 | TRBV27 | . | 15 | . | TGTGCCACCCAGACGAGGGCGGAGCCACAAGAGACCCAGTACTTC | CATQTRAEPQETQYF
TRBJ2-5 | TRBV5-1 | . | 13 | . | TGCGCCAGCAGCTTCGGCGGGCAAGAGACCCAGTACTTC | CASSFGGQETQYF
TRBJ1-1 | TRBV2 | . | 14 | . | TGTGCCAGCATCTCAGGGGTTGGAGGCACTGAAGCTTTCTTT | CASISGVGGTEAFF
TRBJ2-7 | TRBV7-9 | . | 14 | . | TGTGCCAGCAGCTTAGCTGGGTCCTCCTACGAGCAGTACTTC | CASSLAGSSYEQYF
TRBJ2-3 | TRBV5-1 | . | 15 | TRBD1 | TGCGCCAGCAGCCGGACAGGGGTTGATCCAGATACGCAGTATTTT | CASSRTGVDPDTQYF
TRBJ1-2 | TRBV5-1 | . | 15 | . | TGCGCCAGCAGCTTGGTCGGGGGGTTCGACTATGGCTACACCTTC | CASSLVGGFDYGYTF
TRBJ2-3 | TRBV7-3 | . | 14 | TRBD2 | TGTGCCAGCTCCACTAGCGCAAGCACAGATACGCAGTATTTT | CASSTSASTDTQYF
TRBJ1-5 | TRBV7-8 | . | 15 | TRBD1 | TGTGCCAGCAGCTTGACAGGGGGAATCAATCAGCCCCAGCATTTT | CASSLTGGINQPQHF
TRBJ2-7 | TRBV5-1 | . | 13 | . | TGCGCCAGCAGTATTGACGGGCCCTACGAGCAGTACTTC | CASSIDGPYEQYF
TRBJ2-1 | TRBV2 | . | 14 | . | TGTGCCAGCAGCGGCGGAGGAAGCTACAATGAGCAGTTCTTC | CASSGGGSYNEQFF
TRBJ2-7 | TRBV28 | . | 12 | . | TGTGCCAGCAGTTTAAGAGGCTACGAGCAGTACTTC | CASSLRGYEQYF
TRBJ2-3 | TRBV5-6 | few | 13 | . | TGTGCCAGCAGCTTAGGTTTGACAGATACGCAGTATTTT | CASSLGLTDTQYF
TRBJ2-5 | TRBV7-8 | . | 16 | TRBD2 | TGTGCCAGCAGCCTTACCATAGCGGGAAAGGGAGAGACCCAGTACTTC | CASSLTIAGKGETQYF
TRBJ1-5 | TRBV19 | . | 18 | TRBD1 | TGTGCCAGTAGCCGATCCCCACAGGGGGCTCAGGGCAATCAGCCCCAGCATTTT | CASSRSPQGAQGNQPQHF
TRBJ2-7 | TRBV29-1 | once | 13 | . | TGCAGCGTTCTCGGTTTAAAGGGCTACGAGCAGTACTTC | CSVLGLKGYEQYF
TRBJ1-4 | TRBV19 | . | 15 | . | TGTGCCAGTAGTATAGATGGTCCCCCTAATGAAAAACTGTTTTTT | CASSIDGPPNEKLFF
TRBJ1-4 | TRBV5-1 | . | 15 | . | TGCGCCAGCAGTTTAGCGCATGCAACTAATGAAAAACTGTTTTTT | CASSLAHATNEKLFF
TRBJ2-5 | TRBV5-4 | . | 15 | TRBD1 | TGTGCCAGCAGCTCTCGACAGGGCCCCTGGGAGACCCAGTACTTC | CASSSRQGPWETQYF
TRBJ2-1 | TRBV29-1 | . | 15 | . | TGCAGCGGCACGGGGAGCTTAGGAGGTCACAATGAGCAGTTCTTC | CSGTGSLGGHNEQFF
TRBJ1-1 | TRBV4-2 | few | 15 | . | TGTGCCAGCAGCCAAGGGGGAACAGGCGGCACTGAAGCTTTCTTT | CASSQGGTGGTEAFF
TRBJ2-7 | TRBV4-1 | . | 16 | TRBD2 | TGCGCCAGCAGCCAAGTAGAACTAGCGTCTGTAAACGAGCAGTACTTC | CASSQVELASVNEQYF
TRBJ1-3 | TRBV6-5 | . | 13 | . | TGTGCCAGCAGGACAGTAACTGGAAACACCATATATTTT | CASRTVTGNTIYF
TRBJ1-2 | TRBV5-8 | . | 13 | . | TGTGCCAGCAGCTTGGGGCCCAAGCGGGGCTACACCTTC | CASSLGPKRGYTF
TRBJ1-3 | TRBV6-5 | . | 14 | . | TGTGCCAGCAGCATTGGGACCCATGGAAACACCATATATTTT | CASSIGTHGNTIYF
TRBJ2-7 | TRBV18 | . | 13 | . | TGTGCCAGCTCACAGGGGGTCGGCTACGAGCAGTACTTC | CASSQGVGYEQYF
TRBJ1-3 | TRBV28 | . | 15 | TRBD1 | TGTGCCAGCAGAACCGGACAGGGTGGGGGATACACCATATATTTT | CASRTGQGGGYTIYF
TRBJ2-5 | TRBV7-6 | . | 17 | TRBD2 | TGTGCCAGCAGCTCTAGGGGGACTAGCGGGAGTGGGGAGACCCAGTACTTC | CASSSRGTSGSGETQYF
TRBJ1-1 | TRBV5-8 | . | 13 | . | TGTGCCAGCAGCGGGGGGTGGAACACTGAAGCTTTCTTT | CASSGGWNTEAFF
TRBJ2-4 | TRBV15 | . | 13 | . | TGTGCCACCAGCAGAGATCAGGGGAGCATTCAGTACTTC | CATSRDQGSIQYF
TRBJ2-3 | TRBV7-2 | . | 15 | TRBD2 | TGTGCCAGCAGCTCAACTAGCGGGAGGATGGATACGCAGTATTTT | CASSSTSGRMDTQYF
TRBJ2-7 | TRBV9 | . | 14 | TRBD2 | TGTGCCAGCAGACGGGGACTAGCAGACTCGGAGCAGTACTTC | CASRRGLADSEQYF
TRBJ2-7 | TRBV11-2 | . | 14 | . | TGTGCCAGCAGCTTAGACACCGTTTCCTACGAGCAGTACTTC | CASSLDTVSYEQYF
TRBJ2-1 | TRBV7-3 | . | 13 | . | TGTGCCACCCAGGGGGACTTCTACAATGAGCAGTTCTTC | CATQGDFYNEQFF